This T cell receptor (beta chain) stems from a study of blood T cell repertoires in COVID-19. Whole-study context: Samples taken during acute and convalescent COVID-19 were collected in the United States, Italy and Spain. PBMCs, B-cell-depleted T cells, or T cells provided the cDNA or gDNA that made up the material.

Participants were aged about 18 to 100 years from around 24 US areas. Participant-given clinical history determined each cohort assignment. Some clones are missing from TCRdb's copy, which holds only in-frame ones; the method was immunoSEQ multiplex PCR. This sample carries fewer than 400,000 clones, 80% to 90% of them seen once, and the ten largest clones take roughly 2%. At least ten counts were recorded for this clone. Sequenced sample: PBMCs or T cells enriched from blood (not recorded which). This clonotype originated in a man aged 25 to 45 who had recovered from COVID-19.

CDR3 sequence (DNA): TGTGCCAGCAGCTTAAAAGACGATGTGGGAGGAGGCTACACCTTC. Amino acids: CASSLKDDVGGGYTF. The genes are TRBV7-3 and TRBJ1-2; D not resolved. Germline V gives CDR1 SGHTA, CDR2 FQGTGA. Trimming pared 1 base from V and 8 bases from J, leaving 17 bases between. The CDR3 runs to 15 residues.